Below are 20 T cell receptor beta chains sequenced from a single sample in a study of T cell responses to AZD1222 COVID-19 vaccine. Here immunoSEQ multiplex PCR was the method, and the copy in TCRdb shows in-frame clones only, minus some. This sample has about 140,000 clones, with roughly nine tenths found just once. The sample here was peripheral blood, taken on day 0 of AZD1222 vaccination. These receptors were collected from an adult in good health.

The CDR3 reads CASSLVGDNTEAFF. The CDR3 nucleotides read TGCGCCAGCAGCTTGGTTGGGGACAACACTGAAGCTTTCTTT. The chain couples TRBV5-1 to TRBJ1-1; D is perhaps TRBD1 (5 bases). The CDR3 covers 14 residues. V lost 0 bases, J lost 2 bases, and 8 bases lay in between. In germline, CDR1 is SGHRS, CDR2 YFSETQ.

The chain joins TRBV7-6 to TRBJ1-1, with no clear D. The CDR3 sequence is 10 residues long. With 11 bases removed from V and 2 bases from J, the gap between germline ends came to 6 bases. From germline, CDR1 is SGHVS and CDR2 FNYEAQ. The CDR3 is CASSNTEAFF. The CDR3, as DNA: TGTGCCTCAAGTAACACTGAAGCTTTCTTT.

This chain links TRBV9 with TRBJ1-6; D gene unclear. The CDR3 runs to 15 residues. V was shortened by 4 bases and J by 2 bases, with 10 bases between the two germline ends. Germline V lookup: CDR1 SGDLS, CDR2 YYNGEE. CDR3 in DNA: TGTGCCAGCAGCCCAACGGCCCCCTATAATTCACCCCTCCACTTT. This gives the protein CASSPTAPYNSPLHF.

This chain connects TRBV18 to TRBJ1-1; possible D gene TRBD1, 5 bases. CDR3 length equals 16 residues. V lost 3 bases and J lost 7, with 21 bases in between. In germline, CDR1 is KGHSH, CDR2 LQKENI. The CDR3 loop is CASSPGGARRRDEAFF. For the CDR3, the DNA is TGTGCCAGCTCACCGGGAGGGGCCAGGCGGAGGGATGAAGCTTTCTTT.

This clone has a handful of counts. The chain couples TRBV2 to TRBJ1-2; 9 bases are shared with TRBD1. This CDR3 is 14 amino acids long. The germline gives CDR1 SNHLY, CDR2 FYNNEI. With V trimmed by 3 bases and J by 5 bases, 4 bases remained unmatched. In DNA, the CDR3 is TGTGCCAGCAGTGAGCACAGGGGGCGTTATGGCTACACCTTC. It specifies CASSEHRGRYGYTF.

J is TRBJ2-1 and V is TRBV9; D gene uncertain. The CDR3 extends over 14 amino acids. V lost 0 bases to trimming and J lost 3 bases, with 7 bases between them. Germline V CDR1 and CDR2: SGDLS, YYNGEE. The CDR3 here is CASSVGGDYNEQFF. DNA of the CDR3: TGTGCCAGCAGCGTAGGAGGTGACTACAATGAGCAGTTCTTC.

This clone was picked up a small number of times. The V gene is TRBV4-1, the J gene TRBJ1-5, with D perhaps matching TRBD1 (6 bases). V gave up 6 bases and J gave up 3 bases, with 12 bases separating them. The CDR3 contains 14 residues. CDR1 and CDR2 (germline): MGHRA, YSYEKL. The CDR3 reads CASSLGGINQPQHF. CDR3 nucleotide sequence: TGCGCCAGCAGTCTAGGGGGGATCAATCAGCCCCAGCATTTT.

CDR3: CASGSRGNEKLFF. CDR3 DNA sequence: TGTGCCAGCGGGTCCCGGGGTAATGAAAAACTGTTTTTT. The rearrangement uses TRBV2 and TRBJ1-4; D is ambiguous. V lost 8 bases to trimming and J lost 4 bases, with 11 bases between them. The CDR3 loop spans 13 amino acids. Per the germline V gene, CDR1 is SNHLY and CDR2 is FYNNEI. The entire variable domain, with the rest obtained from reference TRBV2 and TRBJ1-4, is as follows: EPEVTQTPSHQVTQMGQEVILRCVPISNHLYFYWYRQILGQKVEFLVSFYNNEISEKSEIFDDQFSVERPDGSNFTLKIRSTKLEDSAMYFCASGSRGNEKLFFGSGTQLSVL.

The chain links TRBV13 to TRBJ2-3; D may be TRBD1 or TRBD2 (5 bases each). Germline V gene data show CDR1 as PRHDT and CDR2 as FYEKMQ (reference sequence). The CDR3 totals 16 residues. The V and J ends lost 1 base and 2 bases respectively, with 13 bases between them. As DNA, the CDR3 is TGTGCCAGCAGCTTAGTACCGGGACCTCACACAGATACGCAGTATTTT. Translated: CASSLVPGPHTDTQYF.

The J gene is TRBJ1-4, the V gene TRBV19; D not certain. Germline-derived CDR1 and CDR2 are LNHDA and SQIVND (reference sequence). This CDR3 contains 16 residues. With 3 bases removed from V and 4 bases from J, the gap between germline ends came to 15 bases. DNA of the CDR3: TGTGCCAGTAGTATCTTACCGAGGCGGATTAATGAAAAACTGTTTTTT. Translated: CASSILPRRINEKLFF.

Only one count was recorded for this clone. The chain recombines TRBV4-1 with TRBJ1-4; no firm D call. The ends were cut back, 1 base at V and 7 bases at J, with 10 bases in the middle. The CDR3 is 14 residues long. Per germline, CDR1 MGHRA and CDR2 YSYEKL. CDR3 bases: TGCGCCAGCAGCCAAGTCCAGTCTAGTGAAAAACTGTTTTTT. It is translated as CASSQVQSSEKLFF.

The chain has TRBV19 and TRBJ2-2; D possibly corresponds to TRBD2 (5 bases). The CDR3 extends over 15 amino acids. V was trimmed by 1 base and J by 6 bases, leaving 12 bases between them. Germline V gene lookup returns CDR1 LNHDA and CDR2 SQIVND (reference sequence). The CDR3 sequence: CASSIGTAWAGELFF. The CDR3, as DNA: TGTGCCAGTAGTATAGGGACTGCCTGGGCCGGGGAGCTGTTTTTT.

The gene calls are TRBV9 and TRBJ2-1; 10 bases line up with TRBD2. CDR3 size: 16 residues. V lost 3 bases to trimming and J lost 5 bases; unmatched junction nucleotides: 8. CDR1 and CDR2 from the germline V gene are SGDLS and YYNGEE. This CDR3 is CASSARGSGRNNEQFF. In DNA, the CDR3 is TGTGCCAGCAGCGCCCGGGGTAGCGGGAGGAACAATGAGCAGTTCTTC.

The chain couples TRBV19 to TRBJ1-2, with 9 bases identical to TRBD1. With V trimmed by 8 bases and J by 2 bases, 9 bases remained unmatched. The CDR3 covers 15 residues. Germline V gives CDR1 LNHDA, CDR2 SQIVND (reference sequence). The CDR3 sequence: CASHNRDRGNYGYTF. The CDR3 region has the DNA TGTGCCAGTCACAACAGAGACAGGGGGAACTATGGCTACACCTTC.

V is TRBV7-9 and J is TRBJ1-4; 10 bases line up with TRBD1. V lost 5 bases and J lost 8; bases outside the gene matches: 14. Germline-derived CDR1 and CDR2 are SEHNR and FQNEAQ (reference sequence). The CDR3 length is 17 residues. The CDR3 sequence: CASSRGTGAPGGEKLFF. The CDR3 DNA reads TGTGCCAGCAGCAGAGGGACAGGGGCTCCAGGAGGGGAAAAACTGTTTTTT.

The chain carries TRBV5-6 and TRBJ2-4; D is tentatively TRBD1 or TRBD2 (5 bases each). With 1 base removed from V and 1 base from J, the gap between germline ends came to 12 bases. The CDR3 sequence is 16 residues long. The germline gives CDR1 SGHDT, CDR2 YYEEEE. The CDR3 DNA reads as TGTGCCAGCAGCTTGATGGGGACCGGGGCCAAAAACATTCAGTACTTC. It is translated as CASSLMGTGAKNIQYF.

The rearrangement uses TRBV6-5 and TRBJ2-5; 8 nucleotides match TRBD1. Per the germline V gene, CDR1 is MNHEY and CDR2 is SVGAGI. V lost 7 bases to trimming and J lost 8 bases; unmatched junction nucleotides: 12. The CDR3 sequence is 14 residues long. Written as DNA, the CDR3 is TGTGCCAGCACCATAGGACAGGGTCAAGGAACCCAGTACTTC. This codes for CASTIGQGQGTQYF.

V is TRBV30 and J is TRBJ1-4; no definite D call. CDR3 length: 14 residues. V was trimmed by 7 bases and J by 6 bases, leaving 18 bases between them. Germline V gene lookup returns CDR1 GTSNPN and CDR2 SVGIG (reference sequence). CDR3 sequence reads: CASSVGAWDEKLFF. The CDR3 DNA is TGTGCCTCCTCTGTGGGCGCCTGGGATGAAAAACTGTTTTTT. Full variable domain (outside the CDR3, taken from reference TRBV30 and TRBJ1-4): SQTIHQWPATLVQPVGSPLSLECTVEGTSNPNLYWYRQAAGRGLQLLFYSVGIGQISSEVPQNLSASRPQDRQFILSSKKLLLSDSGFYLCASSVGAWDEKLFFGSGTQLSVL.

The rearrangement joins TRBV9 to TRBJ1-2; possibly TRBD1 for D (6 bases). The CDR3 totals 17 residues. Germline CDR1 and CDR2: SGDLS and YYNGEE. Trimming took off 0 bases at V and 4 bases at J, with 19 bases between the two ends. The CDR3 region is CASSVAGVGANIYGYTF. The CDR3 DNA sequence: TGTGCCAGCAGCGTAGCGGGGGTGGGGGCCAACATCTATGGCTACACCTTC.

This clone was seen once. The DNA of the CDR3 is TGTGCCAGCAGCCGGGGACTAGCGGGAGGAAATGAGCAGTTCTTC. As protein: CASSRGLAGGNEQFF. The genes are TRBV7-9 and TRBJ2-1; TRBD2 matches at 15 bases. Germline CDR1 SEHNR, CDR2 FQNEAQ (reference sequence). After removal of 5 bases from V and 7 bases from J, the junction contained 3 bases not matched to a gene. The length of the CDR3 is 15 residues.